This is a list of T cell receptor beta chains from one sample in a study of blood T cell repertoires in COVID-19. Here immunoSEQ multiplex PCR was the method, and the copy in TCRdb shows in-frame clones only, minus some. The sample carries about 140,000 clones, more than 65% recorded once. The sample taken for sequencing was peripheral blood. The receptor set was obtained from a human donor in a cohort sampled during active COVID-19. The CDR3 runs from the conserved cysteine through the conserved F or W. Each record gives: V gene, clone size, D gene, J gene, CDR3 protein, CDR3 DNA. D genes are given only for firm matches. Clone size is given for some rows only: seen once, a few or many times, or a class if the clone is expanded.

>TRBV7-9|.|.|TRBJ1-5
CASSSDRQNQPQHF
TGTGCCAGCAGCTCCGACAGACAAAATCAGCCCCAGCATTTT
>TRBV6-5|.|.|TRBJ1-4
CASTSSWGTGEKLFF
TGTGCCAGCACCTCCTCCTGGGGTACAGGAGAAAAACTGTTTTTT
>TRBV2|.|.|TRBJ2-7
CASSEGQGGEQYF
TGTGCCAGCAGTGAAGGGCAGGGTGGAGAGCAGTACTTC
>TRBV9|.|TRBD2|TRBJ2-5
CASTLEGLAGQQETQYF
TGTGCCAGCACCCTAGAAGGGCTAGCGGGGCAACAAGAGACCCAGTACTTC
>TRBV5-6|.|.|TRBJ1-6
CASSSRVEGSPLHF
TGTGCCAGCAGCTCCAGGGTGGAAGGTTCACCCCTCCACTTT
>TRBV7-9|.|TRBD1|TRBJ1-5
CASSLGDTGGSQPQHF
TGTGCCAGCAGCCTCGGAGACACAGGGGGCAGTCAGCCCCAGCATTTT
>TRBV27|.|TRBD1|TRBJ1-4
CASTVRDRGQTNEKLFF
TGTGCCAGCACCGTCCGGGACAGGGGGCAAACTAATGAAAAACTGTTTTTT
>TRBV6-1|.|TRBD2|TRBJ2-3
CASSAGLAGALSTDTQYF
TGTGCCAGCAGTGCCGGACTAGCGGGGGCCCTTAGCACAGATACGCAGTATTTT
>TRBV29-1|once|TRBD2|TRBJ2-5
CSVEDGGWYQETQYF
TGCAGCGTTGAAGACGGGGGGTGGTACCAAGAGACCCAGTACTTC
>TRBV5-1|.|.|TRBJ2-3
CASSLGAGAGDTQYF
TGCGCCAGCAGCTTGGGGGCGGGGGCCGGAGATACGCAGTATTTT
>TRBV5-1|.|TRBD1|TRBJ2-3
CASSDLQGGTDTQYF
TGCGCCAGCAGCGACTTACAGGGGGGCACAGATACGCAGTATTTT
>TRBV19|once|TRBD1|TRBJ1-5
CASSTTGQGIIMGPQHF
TGTGCCAGTAGTACAACGGGACAGGGCATCATTATGGGTCCCCAGCATTTT
>TRBV7-6|.|TRBD1|TRBJ1-3
CASSLGGQMTGNTIYF
TGTGCCAGCAGCTTGGGGGGACAGATGACTGGAAACACCATATATTTT
>TRBV5-1|.|TRBD1|TRBJ2-4
CASSLARDRGSDYGKNIQYF
TGCGCCAGCAGCTTGGCCCGGGACAGGGGATCAGACTATGGCAAAAACATTCAGTACTTC
>TRBV12-3/TRBV12-4|.|.|TRBJ2-2
CASSLGVAGELFF
TGTGCCAGCAGTTTAGGCGTAGCCGGGGAGCTGTTTTTT
>TRBV4-2|.|.|TRBJ1-6
CASSQEDSRSYNSPLHF
TGTGCCAGCAGCCAAGAGGACAGTCGGTCCTATAATTCACCCCTCCACTTT
>TRBV7-6|.|.|TRBJ2-2
CASSLEAAGAANTGELFF
TGTGCCAGCAGCTTAGAGGCGGCGGGGGCCGCGAACACCGGGGAGCTGTTTTTT
>TRBV5-1|.|.|TRBJ2-5
CASSITLARETQYF
TGCGCCAGCAGCATCACACTAGCCAGAGAGACCCAGTACTTC
>TRBV7-6|.|.|TRBJ1-2
CASSQQGLYGYTF
TGTGCCAGCAGTCAACAGGGCCTCTATGGCTACACCTTC
>TRBV6-5|.|TRBD1|TRBJ2-7
CASSWTGQEQYF
TGTGCCAGCAGCTGGACAGGACAAGAGCAGTACTTC
>TRBV6-5|few|TRBD2|TRBJ2-3
CASSRAGSTDTQYF
TGTGCCAGCAGTCGAGCGGGGTCGACAGATACGCAGTATTTT
>TRBV6-1|.|TRBD1|TRBJ1-4
CASSDGLRTGVNEKLFF
TGTGCCAGCAGTGACGGACTAAGGACAGGTGTTAATGAAAAACTGTTTTTT
>TRBV5-1|.|.|TRBJ2-5
CASSLALETQYF
TGCGCCAGCAGCTTGGCCCTGGAGACCCAGTACTTC
>TRBV9|once|.|TRBJ1-4
CASQDSVVEKLFF
TGTGCCAGCCAGGACAGCGTAGTAGAAAAACTGTTTTTT
>TRBV7-3|once|.|TRBJ2-6
CASSFFRGSGANVLTF
TGTGCCAGCAGCTTCTTTCGGGGGTCTGGGGCCAACGTCCTGACTTTC
>TRBV5-5|.|TRBD1|TRBJ2-7
CASSLDRGRVDEQYF
TGTGCCAGCAGCTTGGACAGGGGGCGCGTTGACGAGCAGTACTTC
>TRBV7-3|many|TRBD1|TRBJ2-1
CASSFETGESEQFF
TGTGCCAGCAGCTTTGAGACAGGGGAATCAGAGCAGTTCTTC
>TRBV7-9|.|TRBD1|TRBJ1-1
CASSSRRTGEGAEAFF
TGTGCCAGCAGCTCGAGGAGGACAGGGGAAGGGGCTGAAGCTTTCTTT
>TRBV7-7|.|TRBD1|TRBJ2-5
CASSLQGVKETQYF
TGTGCTAGCAGCTTACAGGGGGTAAAAGAGACCCAGTACTTC
>TRBV12-5|.|TRBD1|TRBJ1-4
CASGRDRGNEKLFF
TGTGCTAGTGGCCGGGACAGGGGAAATGAAAAACTGTTTTTT
>TRBV25-1|.|.|TRBJ1-4
CASRGRDLNEKLFF
TGTGCCAGCAGGGGGCGGGACCTTAATGAAAAACTGTTTTTT
>TRBV15|.|.|TRBJ1-6
CATSSVRGFSSPLHF
TGTGCCACCAGCAGTGTCAGGGGATTCAGTTCACCCCTCCACTTT
>TRBV19|.|TRBD1|TRBJ2-1
CASSPGQGSSPHEQFF
TGTGCCAGTAGTCCGGGACAGGGTAGTAGTCCACATGAGCAGTTCTTC
>TRBV10-2|.|.|TRBJ1-2
CASSEQNGYTF
TGCGCCAGCAGTGAACAGAATGGCTACACCTTC